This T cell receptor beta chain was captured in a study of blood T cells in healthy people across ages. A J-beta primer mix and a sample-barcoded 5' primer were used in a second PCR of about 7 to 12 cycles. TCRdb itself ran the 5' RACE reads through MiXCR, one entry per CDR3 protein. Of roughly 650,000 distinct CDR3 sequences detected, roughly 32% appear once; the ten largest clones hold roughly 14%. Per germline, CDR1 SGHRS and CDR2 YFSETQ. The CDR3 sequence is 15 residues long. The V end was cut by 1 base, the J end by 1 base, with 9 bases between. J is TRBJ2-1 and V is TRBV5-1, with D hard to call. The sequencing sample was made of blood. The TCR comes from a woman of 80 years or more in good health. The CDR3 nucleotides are TGCGCCAGCAGCTTGCTGGACCCTTCCTACAATGAGCAGTTCTTC. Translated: CASSLLDPSYNEQFF.